This note documents a single T cell receptor beta chain sequence. The sample holds a few counts of this clonotype. It lacks a known antigen. Base qualities were left out, and no much larger clone turns up one base away. Receptor libraries were prepared by PCR. TCRdb shows the sequencer as Illumina HiSeq 2500. To reduce PCR and sequencing biases, unique molecular identifiers were incorporated into the TCR beta cDNA libraries. Roughly 500,000 cDNA molecules were obtained for every 1 to 10 million input T cells, so each molecule roughly corresponded to one T cell. The same protocol used for the earlier healthy control dataset was applied to prepare and sequence the patient libraries. Samples belonging to the same batch were prepared together, multiplexed and sequenced on a shared HiSeq lane. On the authors' methods: Raw barcoded reads were processed with MIGEC, discarding single-read molecular identifier groups before consensus assembly and CDR3 extraction. VDJtools was used for post-analysis of the clonotype tables, with diversity normalized by down-sampling every dataset to the smallest sample size. Repertoire overlap clustering matched CDR3 amino acid but not nucleotide sequences to correct batch-related cross-sample contamination. TCRdb reprocessing: public reads trimmed at Q25 with fastp, clones called with MiXCR, in-frame beta chains kept. Identical CDR3 proteins give one entry, which carries the most common genes and DNA. The V and J calls here are based on TCRdb, not the publication. The sample table holds 500,000 to 600,000 distinct CDR3 sequences, of which about 40% were seen once. The ten largest clones add up to about 1.5% of the sample.

From the cysteine up to the phenylalanine, the CDR3 has a length of 13 residues. CDR3 DNA only is kept here, 39 bases in frame from base 1. V gives up 7 bases and J gives up 5 bases, and the segment between their germline ends measures 13 bases. Reading the germline V gene gives CDR1 SGHVS and CDR2 FNYEAQ. To demonstrate the VDJtools post-analysis software, TCR beta repertoires were profiled from the peripheral blood of more than 10 young patients with multiple sclerosis. The multiple sclerosis patients were children and adolescents between roughly 6 and 17 years of age. This specimen belongs to a study of post-analysis software for immune sequencing data (dated by TCRdb to the mid-2010s). Broadly, across the study: Relapsing-remitting, secondary progressive and progressive-relapsing multiple sclerosis were recorded as disease courses, and subtype annotation was lacking for some patients. The patient repertoires were set against about 10 previously published healthy control repertoires from donors whose ages ranged from roughly 6 to 25 years. A subset of samples was prepared in parallel using single-end sample barcoding, then pooled and co-amplified after Illumina adapter ligation.

Study-wide conclusions, independent of this receptor: Strong co-clustering of samples prepared in the same batch was shown by direct clustering with F measure, prompting a batch-effect correction. The control group was slightly older than the multiple sclerosis patient group. Patients showed significantly higher frequencies than controls for five TRBV segments, among them TRBV5-6, TRBV5-1 and TRBV20-1. Compared with controls, multiple sclerosis patients had significantly lower normalized Chao1 diversity, a finding suggesting substantial peripheral T-cell clonal expansion.

The sequenced sample was blood. Recombination connected TRBV7-6 to TRBJ2-3; the D gene cannot be named for sure. The receptor was derived from a girl between 5 and 17 years old with multiple sclerosis. This receptor carries the CDR3 CASTLSSGDTQYF. The nucleotide sequence reads TGTGCCAGCACCCTCAGTTCTGGAGATACGCAGTATTTT.